This passage covers 3 T cell receptor beta chains from one sample sequenced in a study of shared clonotypes between healthy human individuals. Sequencing was performed with immunoSEQ multiplex PCR; in TCRdb, only in-frame clones are kept and a portion is missing. This table has 2 million to 3 million clones, 93% appearing once. Sequencing was done on a sample of naive CD4+ T cells from PBMCs. Noted subset: CD45RA+ positively selected. These receptors all stem from a man aged 18 to 35 in good health. Some clones in this sample may be carry-over from other donors' samples.

The V gene is TRBV5-1, the J gene TRBJ2-5; no firm D call. This CDR3 has 12 residues. The V and J ends lost 6 bases and 5 bases respectively, with 11 bases between them. Germline CDR1 and CDR2: SGHRS and YFSETQ. CDR3 DNA: TGCGCCAGCATGGTCGAGAGGGAGACCCAGTACTTC. Its protein product is CASMVERETQYF.

The chain has TRBV30 and TRBJ2-4; TRBD2 matches 8 bases. The CDR3 extends over 13 amino acids. The trim removed 5 bases at V and 7 bases at J, leaving 7 bases unmatched. CDR1 and CDR2 from the germline V gene are GTSNPN and SVGIG (reference sequence). The CDR3 coding sequence is TGTGCCTGGGAGCGGGAGTGGGGGAACATTCAGTACTTC. The encoded protein is CAWEREWGNIQYF.

The V call is TRBV14, the J call TRBJ1-2; 8 positions match TRBD1. CDR1 and CDR2 (germline): SGHDN, FVKESK. The CDR3 has 14 amino acids. The J segment lost 7 bases and the V segment lost 1 base, leaving 5 bases of the junction unmatched. The DNA of the CDR3 is TGTGCCAGCAGCCAAGTGGACAGGGCTTCTGGCTACACCTTC. The encoded protein is CASSQVDRASGYTF. The full variable domain, rest sourced from reference TRBV14 and TRBJ1-2, is EAGVTQFPSHSVIEKGQTVTLRCDPISGHDNLYWYRRVMGKEIKFLLHFVKESKQDESGMPNNRFLAERTGGTYSTLKVQPAELEDSGVYFCASSQVDRASGYTFGSGTRLTVV.